Below, 26 T cell receptor beta chains from the same sample are listed, as sequenced in a study of OX40 agonist ivuxolimab in advanced cancers. Data came from immunoSEQ multiplex PCR; TCRdb stores just in-frame clones and leaves some out. The sample carries tens of thousands of clones, 90% to 95% recorded once. Sequenced material: CD4+ or CD8+ T cells sorted from blood, taken in a trial of the OX40 agonist ivuxolimab. The receptors derive from an adult with an advanced solid tumor such as melanoma, head and neck, liver or kidney cancer.

This CDR3 is CASSSKGVVAFF. The CDR3 nucleotides are TGTGCCAGCAGTTCAAAGGGGGTCGTAGCTTTCTTT. This rearrangement joins TRBV11-3 to TRBJ1-1, with a possible D match to TRBD1 (6 bases). V lost 6 bases and J lost 10, with 15 bases in between. The CDR3 length is 12 residues. CDR1 is SGHNT, CDR2 YENEEA, per germline.

This clone was observed a single time. The chain has TRBV7-6 and TRBJ2-1, with TRBD2 matching over 13 bases. Germline CDR1 reads SGHVS; CDR2 reads FNYEAQ. V shed 4 bases and J 4 bases; nucleotides not matched to a gene: 1. CDR3 size: 15 residues. CDR3 sequence reads: CASSSGLAGYNEQFF. The DNA of the CDR3 is TGTGCCAGCAGCTCGGGACTAGCGGGATACAATGAGCAGTTCTTC.

This clone was seen once. The chain carries TRBV4-3 and TRBJ2-1, with 9 nucleotides matching TRBD2. Germline V lookup: CDR1 LGHNA, CDR2 YSLEER. V shed 2 bases, J shed 0 bases, and the junction held 8 bases outside the gene matches. CDR3 length: 18 residues. In DNA form, the CDR3 reads TGCGCCAGCAGCCAATTCTTAGCGGGAGAAAGCTCCTACAATGAGCAGTTCTTC. This gives the protein CASSQFLAGESSYNEQFF.

The genes are TRBV27 and TRBJ2-5; no definite D call. Deletions cut 2 bases from V and 4 bases from J, with 11 bases between. There are 14 residues in the CDR3. Looked up from germline, CDR1 is MNHEY and CDR2 is SMNVEV (reference sequence). The CDR3 nucleotides read TGTGCCAGCAGTTTAAGAGGACGGAGAGAGACCCAGTACTTC. Translated: CASSLRGRRETQYF.

V is TRBV5-1 and J is TRBJ1-1, with D uncertain. The ends were cut back, 9 bases at V and 11 bases at J, with 23 bases in the middle. This CDR3 is 13 amino acids long. Germline loops: CDR1 SGHRS, CDR2 YFSETQ. This chain's CDR3 is CATSARDRRGAFF. The CDR3 DNA sequence: TGCGCCACATCAGCCCGAGACCGTCGAGGGGCTTTCTTT.

The rearrangement joins TRBV4-3 to TRBJ2-1; the D call may be TRBD1 or TRBD2 (6 bases each). Between the trimmed V and J ends, which lost 5 bases and 8 bases, there was a span of 19 bases. The CDR3 is 15 amino acids. Germline CDR1 and CDR2: LGHNA and YSLEER. CDR3 amino acids: CASSESEGGIDEQFF. The CDR3 nucleotides read TGCGCCAGCAGCGAAAGTGAGGGGGGCATCGATGAGCAGTTCTTC.

The CDR3 DNA follows: TGTGCCAGCAGCTTGGGACTAGCGGGATACGATACGCAGTATTTT. Protein: CASSLGLAGYDTQYF. V gene TRBV5-5 combines with J gene TRBJ2-3; 11 bases agree with TRBD2. This CDR3 has 15 residues. CDR1 and CDR2 (germline): SGHKS, YYEKEE (reference sequence). The trim removed 0 bases at V and 6 bases at J, leaving 3 bases unmatched.

This chain links TRBV15 with TRBJ1-1, with D possibly being TRBD1 (6 bases). V lost 6 bases to trimming and J lost 4 bases, with 9 bases between them. This CDR3 has 12 amino acids. Per germline, CDR1 LNHNV and CDR2 YYDKDF (reference sequence). The CDR3 DNA is TGTGCCACCAGGGAGGGGGTCACTGAAGCTTTCTTT. It translates to CATREGVTEAFF.

The V gene is TRBV30, the J gene TRBJ2-1; no definite D call. The length of the CDR3 is 14 residues. Germline V CDR1 and CDR2: GTSNPN, SVGIG (reference sequence). V was cut by 4 bases and J by 6 bases, with 16 bases left in between. CDR3 sequence reads: CAWNRPPLINEQFF. The CDR3, as DNA: TGTGCCTGGAATCGACCCCCCCTTATCAATGAGCAGTTCTTC. Variable domain in full (rest from reference TRBV30 and TRBJ2-1): SQTIHQWPATLVQPVGSPLSLECTVEGTSNPNLYWYRQAAGRGLQLLFYSVGIGQISSEVPQNLSASRPQDRQFILSSKKLLLSDSGFYLCAWNRPPLINEQFFGPGTRLTVL.

The rearrangement uses TRBV7-2 and TRBJ2-1; a weak D match, TRBD1 (5 bases). Germline lookup yields CDR1 SGHTA and CDR2 FQGNSA. The CDR3 contains 16 residues. Trimming stripped 4 bases from V and 0 bases from J, with 13 bases between. CDR3 sequence (DNA): TGTGCCAGCAGCTCGGACATCCTTAGCTCCTACAATGAGCAGTTCTTC. This translates into CASSSDILSSYNEQFF.

V gene TRBV9 combines with J gene TRBJ1-5, with a possible D match to TRBD1 (5 bases). The germline gives CDR1 SGDLS, CDR2 YYNGEE. The CDR3 contains 15 residues. V lost 0 bases to trimming and J lost 7 bases, with 14 bases between them. The CDR3 nucleotides read TGTGCCAGCAGCGTAGATCAGGGATTCGGACAGCCCCAGCATTTT. It codes for CASSVDQGFGQPQHF.

This clone was counted once. V gene TRBV5-6 combines with J gene TRBJ2-3, with 8 bases fitting TRBD2. Germline CDR1 and CDR2: SGHDT and YYEEEE. Trimming cost V 4 bases and J 3 bases; bases outside gene matches: 10. The CDR3 is made up of 16 amino acids. For the CDR3, the DNA is TGTGCCAGCAGCCCTCCGGGACTAGTATCTACAGATACGCAGTATTTT. This gives the protein CASSPPGLVSTDTQYF.

The V and J genes are TRBV27 and TRBJ2-1; D remains unclear. Germline lookup yields CDR1 MNHEY and CDR2 SMNVEV (reference sequence). The CDR3 is made up of 11 amino acids. V was trimmed by 5 bases and J by 4 bases, leaving 3 bases between them. CDR3 in amino acids: CASSHYNEQFF. DNA of the CDR3: TGTGCCAGCAGTCATTACAATGAGCAGTTCTTC.

This chain connects TRBV27 to TRBJ1-6, with 7 bases that match TRBD1. The germline CDR1 and CDR2 sequences are MNHEY and SMNVEV (reference sequence). CDR3 length: 17 residues. The junction had 13 bases not matched to a gene; V was cut back by 5 bases and J by 6 bases. The CDR3 loop is CASSPILVQGLNSPLHF. DNA for the CDR3: TGTGCCAGCAGTCCCATCCTTGTACAGGGGCTTAATTCACCCCTCCACTTT.

The rearrangement joins TRBV5-6 to TRBJ2-3; no clear D. This CDR3 is 13 amino acids long. Germline CDR1 SGHDT, CDR2 YYEEEE. Trimming took off 5 bases at V and 0 bases at J, with 7 bases between the two ends. CDR3 residues: CASRTSSTDTQYF. CDR3 nucleotides: TGTGCCAGCAGGACATCCAGCACAGATACGCAGTATTTT.

The chain joins TRBV20-1 to TRBJ2-7, with no clear D. The germline V gene has CDR1 DFQATT and CDR2 SNEGSKA (reference sequence). The CDR3 loop spans 11 amino acids. Trimming stripped 6 bases from V and 6 bases from J, with 12 bases between. CDR3 region: CSAPRGTEQYF. DNA of the CDR3: TGCAGTGCCCCGAGAGGCACCGAGCAGTACTTC.

The chain is built from TRBV19 and TRBJ2-1; D is possibly TRBD1 or TRBD2 (5 bases each). The CDR3 loop spans 16 amino acids. Trimming shortened V by 1 base and J by 8 bases, and 18 bases separated the two germline ends. Germline V gives CDR1 LNHDA, CDR2 SQIVND (reference sequence). This CDR3 is CASSIGTSGTWYEQFF. The DNA for the CDR3 is TGTGCCAGTAGTATAGGGACCTCGGGGACCTGGTATGAGCAGTTCTTC.

The rearrangement links TRBV11-3 to TRBJ2-3; no definite D call. CDR1 is SGHNT, CDR2 YENEEA, per germline. The V gene lost 1 base and the J gene lost 2 bases, with 7 bases spanning the gap. This CDR3 contains 14 residues. The CDR3, as DNA: TGTGCCAGCAGCTTAGGAGGCTCCACAGATACGCAGTATTTT. Amino acids: CASSLGGSTDTQYF.

J is TRBJ2-1 and V is TRBV14; 13 nucleotides agree with TRBD2. The germline V gene has CDR1 SGHDN and CDR2 FVKESK. Trimming removed 1 base from V and 4 bases from J; junction bases left unmatched: 16. CDR3 length: 21 residues. The CDR3 nucleotides are TGTGCCAGCAGCCAAGGGGGAGGACTAGCGGGAGTTGCTAGACATTACAATGAGCAGTTCTTC. It yields the protein CASSQGGGLAGVARHYNEQFF.

This chain connects TRBV9 to TRBJ1-5; TRBD1 matches at 7 bases. The CDR3 extends over 14 amino acids. Trimming took 4 bases from V and 4 from J; bases not matched to a gene: 5. Germline V lookup: CDR1 SGDLS, CDR2 YYNGEE. The CDR3, as DNA: TGTGCCAGCAGCCCCGGGACAGATAATCAGCCCCAGCATTTT. Translating it yields CASSPGTDNQPQHF.

The chain carries TRBV4-2 and TRBJ2-1, with 9 bases lining up with TRBD1. This CDR3 has 16 amino acids. Germline V gene sequence: CDR1 LGHNA, CDR2 YNFKEQ. The trim removed 1 base at V and 10 bases at J, leaving 11 bases unmatched. This chain's CDR3 is CASSQAQGALAYEQFF. The DNA for the CDR3 is TGTGCCAGCAGCCAAGCACAGGGGGCTCTAGCGTACGAGCAGTTCTTC.

This clone showed up just once. This rearrangement joins TRBV7-8 to TRBJ2-1, with 7 bases aligning to TRBD2. The CDR3 runs to 15 residues. V trimming: 2 bases; J trimming: 9 bases; junction bases outside the gene matches: 10. Germline-derived CDR1 and CDR2 are SGHVS and FQNEAQ. The DNA for the CDR3 is TGTGCCAGCAGCTTACTCCCGCTACTAGCGTCTGAGCAGTTCTTC. This sequence encodes CASSLLPLLASEQFF.

The DNA for the CDR3 is TGCGCCAGCAGCCAAGGCGGATTGGTGCGGACGGGCACAGATACGCAGTATTTT. Protein sequence: CASSQGGLVRTGTDTQYF. The V gene is TRBV4-3, the J gene TRBJ2-3; no clear D. V lost 1 base to trimming and J lost 1 base, with 18 bases between them. CDR3 length: 18 residues. CDR1 and CDR2 (germline): LGHNA, YSLEER.

J is TRBJ2-7 and V is TRBV13, with a tentative D call TRBD1 (6 bases). This CDR3 spans 16 amino acids. Germline-derived CDR1 and CDR2 are PRHDT and FYEKMQ (reference sequence). V lost 4 bases to trimming and J lost 5 bases, with 21 bases between them. CDR3 coding DNA: TGTGCCAGCAGCTACCCTTCCCTAGGGGGTTTGGACGAGCAGTACTTC. Translating gives CASSYPSLGGLDEQYF.

This rearrangement joins TRBV5-6 to TRBJ1-2; 8 bases line up with TRBD1. J gave up 5 bases and V 6 bases, and 9 bases lay outside the gene matches. The CDR3 covers 14 residues. Germline CDR1 reads SGHDT; CDR2 reads YYEEEE. The CDR3 spells CASNAGGLLYGYTF. The CDR3 region has the DNA TGTGCCAGCAACGCAGGGGGCCTTTTGTATGGCTACACCTTC.

This chain joins TRBV2 and TRBJ1-4; D is uncertain. The CDR3 spans 11 residues. Germline V gene lookup returns CDR1 SNHLY and CDR2 FYNNEI. V was shortened by 6 bases and J by 8 bases, with 7 bases between the two germline ends. CDR3 protein: CASSVLEKLFF. Written as DNA, the CDR3 is TGTGCCAGCAGCGTCTTGGAAAAACTGTTTTTT.